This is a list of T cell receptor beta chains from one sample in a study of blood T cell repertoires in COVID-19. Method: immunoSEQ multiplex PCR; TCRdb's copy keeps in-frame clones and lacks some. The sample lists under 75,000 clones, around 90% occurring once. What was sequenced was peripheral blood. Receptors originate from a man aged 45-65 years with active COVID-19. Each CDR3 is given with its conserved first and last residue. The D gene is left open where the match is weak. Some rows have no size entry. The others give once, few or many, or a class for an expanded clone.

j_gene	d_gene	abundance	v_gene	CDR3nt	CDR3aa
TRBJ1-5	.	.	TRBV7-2	TGTGCCAGCAGCTCATCGGGAACCTATAGCAATCAGCCCCAGCATTTT	CASSSSGTYSNQPQHF
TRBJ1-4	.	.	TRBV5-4	TGTGCCAGCAGCTTGGGGGCCTCTAATGAAAAACTGTTTTTT	CASSLGASNEKLFF
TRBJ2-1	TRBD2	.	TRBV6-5	TGTGCCAGCAGTTACTCCGGGACTAGAGAGAATGAGCAGTTCTTC	CASSYSGTRENEQFF
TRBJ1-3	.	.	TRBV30	TGTGCCTTCACATTTACCTCTGGAAACACCATATATTTT	CAFTFTSGNTIYF
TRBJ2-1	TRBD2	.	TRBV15	TGTGCCACCAGCCTGACTAGCGGGGGGGTCGAGCAGTTCTTC	CATSLTSGGVEQFF
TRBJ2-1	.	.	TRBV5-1	TGCGCCAGCAGCTTGGTGGGGAGCTCCTACAATGAGCAGTTCTTC	CASSLVGSSYNEQFF
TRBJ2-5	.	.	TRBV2	TGTGCCGGGGGCCTTTTCCAAGAGACCCAGTACTTC	CAGGLFQETQYF
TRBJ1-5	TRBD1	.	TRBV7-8	TGTGCCAGCAGCTTAACAGGGGGCCAGCCCCAGCATTTT	CASSLTGGQPQHF
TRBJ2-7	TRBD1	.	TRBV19	TGTGCCAGTAGTAATACAGGGGCCGCGGGTTACGAGCAGTACTTC	CASSNTGAAGYEQYF
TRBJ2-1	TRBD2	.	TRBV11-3	TGTGCCAGCAAGCAGCGGGGGGGCAATGAGCAGTTCTTC	CASKQRGGNEQFF
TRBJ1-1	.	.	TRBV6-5	TGTGCCAGCAGTTACCTAGCAGGGGCGTGGACTGAAGCTTTCTTT	CASSYLAGAWTEAFF
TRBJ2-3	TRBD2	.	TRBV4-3	TGCGCCAGCAGCCAGCGGGGGTCGGAGGCAGATACGCAGTATTTT	CASSQRGSEADTQYF
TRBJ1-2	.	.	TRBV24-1	TGTGCCACCAGTGATGCGACGGGAAACTATGGCTACACCTTC	CATSDATGNYGYTF
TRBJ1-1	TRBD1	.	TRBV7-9	TGTGCCAGCAGCCCAAAGACAGGGGGCATGGACACTGAAGCTTTCTTT	CASSPKTGGMDTEAFF
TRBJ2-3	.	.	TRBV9	TGTGCCAGCAGTCGGGGAGCTAGCACAGATACGCAGTATTTT	CASSRGASTDTQYF
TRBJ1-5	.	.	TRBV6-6	TGTGCCAGCACCCAAGGAGGGAGGAGTCAGCCCCAGCATTTT	CASTQGGRSQPQHF
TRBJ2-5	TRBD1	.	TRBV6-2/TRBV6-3	TGTGCCAGCAGTTACGGACAGGGGTGGGAGACCCAGTACTTC	CASSYGQGWETQYF
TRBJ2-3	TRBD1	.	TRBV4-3	TGCGCCAGCAGCCAAGAGGGACAGGGGAGGACAGATACGCAGTATTTT	CASSQEGQGRTDTQYF
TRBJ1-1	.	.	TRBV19	TGTGCCAGTAGTCAGAGCCAACGGGGTGAAGCTTTCTTT	CASSQSQRGEAFF
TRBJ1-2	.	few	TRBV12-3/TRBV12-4	TGTGCCAGCAGTTTGGGCACCCAGTATGGCTACACCTTC	CASSLGTQYGYTF
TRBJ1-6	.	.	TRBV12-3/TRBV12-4	TGTGCCAGCAGTTTACAGGGATCACCCCTCCACTTT	CASSLQGSPLHF
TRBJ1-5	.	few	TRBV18	TGTGCCAGCTCACCAATAGGGGAAGGACAGCCCCAGCATTTT	CASSPIGEGQPQHF
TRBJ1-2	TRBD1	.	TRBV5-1	TGCGCCAGCAGCTTAGGAGGAGGGGGCGGCTACACCTTC	CASSLGGGGGYTF
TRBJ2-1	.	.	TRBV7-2	TGTGCCAGCAGCTCGAGCTCCTACAATGAGCAGTTCTTC	CASSSSSYNEQFF
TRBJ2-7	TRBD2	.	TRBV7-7	TGTGCTAGCAGCTTAGTGGGGGCTAGCGGGGGATACGAACAGTACTTC	CASSLVGASGGYEQYF
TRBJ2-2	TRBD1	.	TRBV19	TGTGCCAGTAGTCGCGACAGGGAGAACACCGGGGAGCTGTTTTTT	CASSRDRENTGELFF
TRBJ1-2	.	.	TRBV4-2	TGTGCCAGCAGCCAAGATATACGGGTCTATGGCTACACCTTC	CASSQDIRVYGYTF
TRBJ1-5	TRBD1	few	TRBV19	TGTGCCACCCAGGGACAGGGGCCTCAGCCCCAGCATTTT	CATQGQGPQPQHF
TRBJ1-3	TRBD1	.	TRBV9	TGTGCCAGCAGCGTAGCTGGGGACAGGCCCTCTGGAAACACCATATATTTT	CASSVAGDRPSGNTIYF
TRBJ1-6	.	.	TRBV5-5	TGTGCCAGCAGCTTGGCAGTAAATAATTCACCCCTCCACTTT	CASSLAVNNSPLHF
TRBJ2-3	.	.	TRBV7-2	TGTGCCAGCAGGCAAACCGGACTATTTCCCGCAGATACGCAGTATTTT	CASRQTGLFPADTQYF
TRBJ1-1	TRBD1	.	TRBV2	TGTGCCAGCAGTGGGGACAGGGACGTAAACACTGAAGCTTTCTTT	CASSGDRDVNTEAFF
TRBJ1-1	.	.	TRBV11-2	TGTGCCAGCAGACAGGGTACAAACACTGAAGCTTTCTTT	CASRQGTNTEAFF
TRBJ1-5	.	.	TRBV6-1	TGTGCCAGCAGTGAAGGGACAGAGAATCAGCCCCAGCATTTT	CASSEGTENQPQHF
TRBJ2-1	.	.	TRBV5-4	TGTGCCAGCAGCTTGGGCGGGACTCCCGCTGAGCAGTTCTTC	CASSLGGTPAEQFF
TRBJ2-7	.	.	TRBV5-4	TGTGCCAGCAGCTCCCACCAGGGACATCACCCCTACGAGCAGTACTTC	CASSSHQGHHPYEQYF
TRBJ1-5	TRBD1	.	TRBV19	TGTGCCAGTAGTAACCTGGACAGGGTTAGCAATCAGCCCCAGCATTTT	CASSNLDRVSNQPQHF
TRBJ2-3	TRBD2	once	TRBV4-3	TGCGCCAGCAGCCAAGGGTCCGAGGCGGGGGGGGTTCTCAAAAGGTATTTT	CASSQGSEAGGVLKRYF
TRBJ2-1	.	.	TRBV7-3	TGTGCCAGCAGCTCGGGACTGGGGGTTGGTGAGCAGTTCTTC	CASSSGLGVGEQFF
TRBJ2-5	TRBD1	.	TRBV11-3	TGTGCCAGAGCTCCCCTCCGGGACAGAGAAGAGACCCAGTACTTC	CARAPLRDREETQYF